Listed below are T cell receptor beta chains from one sample, sequenced in a study of blood T cells in healthy people across ages. TCRdb re-derived calls from the 5' RACE reads in MiXCR, one entry per CDR3 protein. This sample carries approximately 360,000 distinct CDR3 sequences, roughly half of them seen once, and the ten largest clones take 45% to 55%. Sequencing used blood. These receptors originate from a man aged 60 to 75 in good health. Both conserved end residues are part of each CDR3. D genes are given only for firm matches. Clone size appears in some rows only: once, few, many, or a class for an expanded clone.

CDR3 DNA | CDR3 protein | J gene | D gene | V gene | CDR3 length | clone size
TGCAGCAGCCCCCGGACTAGCGGGGGGGCGCCTGAGCAGTTCTTC | CSSPRTSGGAPEQFF | TRBJ2-1 | TRBD2 | TRBV11-3 | 15 | .
TGTGCCAGCAGTGAGGGGGGAACCTACTACGAGCAGTACTTC | CASSEGGTYYEQYF | TRBJ2-7 | . | TRBV2 | 14 | .
TGTGCCAGCAGTGAAGTAGGGGCGACTGAAGCTTTCTTT | CASSEVGATEAFF | TRBJ1-1 | . | TRBV25-1 | 13 | .
TGCGCCAGCAGCCCTACAGTTTCGCGAGAGACCCAGTACTTC | CASSPTVSRETQYF | TRBJ2-5 | . | TRBV5-1 | 14 | .
TGTGCCAGCAGCTTAGCAACAGGGTTCAATGAGCAGTTCTTC | CASSLATGFNEQFF | TRBJ2-1 | . | TRBV7-9 | 14 | few
TGTGCCAGCAGTTACTTGGTATTGCGGGGGGACTCCTACAATGAGCAGTACTTC | CASSYLVLRGDSYNEQYF | TRBJ2-7 | TRBD2 | TRBV6-2/TRBV6-3 | 18 | .
TGTGCCAGCAGCCCCGGGAGAGGGTACGAGCAGTACTTC | CASSPGRGYEQYF | TRBJ2-7 | . | TRBV7-3 | 13 | many
TGCAGCGTTCAGGGACTAGCGGGGACACAAGAGACCCAGTACTTC | CSVQGLAGTQETQYF | TRBJ2-5 | TRBD2 | TRBV29-1 | 15 | .
TGCAGCGCGACAGTCTCTGGAGATACGCAGTATTTT | CSATVSGDTQYF | TRBJ2-3 | . | TRBV29-1 | 12 | .
TGTGCCAGCAGCGTAGCCCCTGCAACTAGCGGGAGGTACGAGCAGTACTTC | CASSVAPATSGRYEQYF | TRBJ2-7 | TRBD2 | TRBV9 | 17 | few
TGCGCCAGCAGCTTGGGGGGATATCAACGAGAGACCCAGTACTTC | CASSLGGYQRETQYF | TRBJ2-5 | . | TRBV5-1 | 15 | .
TGTGCCAGCAGTCCCTCGGGGGGGGGTGAGCAGTTCTTC | CASSPSGGGEQFF | TRBJ2-1 | TRBD2 | TRBV6-1 | 13 | few
TGCAGTCCAAAAGCCTACGAGCAGTACTTC | CSPKAYEQYF | TRBJ2-7 | . | TRBV20-1 | 10 | many
TGTGCCAGCAGCCACTCCCTCGGGGATGAGCAGTTCTTC | CASSHSLGDEQFF | TRBJ2-1 | . | TRBV7-2 | 13 | many
TGTGCCAGCAGCCTAACCCGGGACAGGGGTGGTTATAGCAATCAGCCCCAGCATTTT | CASSLTRDRGGYSNQPQHF | TRBJ1-5 | TRBD1 | TRBV7-6 | 19 | .
TGCGCCAGCAGCCCGCTAGACAGGGTCAGCGAGACCCAGTACTTC | CASSPLDRVSETQYF | TRBJ2-5 | TRBD1 | TRBV5-1 | 15 | few
TGTGCCAGCAGTTTGGAGGGTCGGAAGACCCAGTACTTC | CASSLEGRKTQYF | TRBJ2-5 | . | TRBV27 | 13 | .
TGTGCCAGCAGGACCCGAGCGGCCAACGTCCTGACTTTC | CASRTRAANVLTF | TRBJ2-6 | . | TRBV7-2 | 13 | few
TGCAGTGCTAAAAGCGACAGGGTCAATCAGCCCCAGCATTTT | CSAKSDRVNQPQHF | TRBJ1-5 | TRBD1 | TRBV20-1 | 14 | .
TGTGCCAGCAGCTTAGGTGGGGGGCGAATGGCACGAGAGACCCAGTACTTC | CASSLGGGRMARETQYF | TRBJ2-5 | . | TRBV11-2 | 17 | .
TGCAGTACCGAGGACAGGCGTCCCTATGGCTACACCTTC | CSTEDRRPYGYTF | TRBJ1-2 | TRBD1 | TRBV20-1 | 13 | .
TGTGCCACCAGTCTCGGGACCGGCGAGCAGTACTTC | CATSLGTGEQYF | TRBJ2-7 | . | TRBV24-1 | 12 | .
TGCAGTGCTAGTTTTGGGGTTGGCTACACCTTC | CSASFGVGYTF | TRBJ1-2 | . | TRBV20-1 | 11 | .
TGTGCCAGCAGATCAGCGGGGGCATACGAAAAACTGTTTTTT | CASRSAGAYEKLFF | TRBJ1-4 | . | TRBV6-5 | 14 | few
TGCAGTGCCCAGGCCAGGACATCCTCCTACAATGAGCAGTTCTTC | CSAQARTSSYNEQFF | TRBJ2-1 | . | TRBV20-1 | 15 | .
TGCGCCAGCAGCTTGTTAGGACAGGGTCAAGAGACCCAGTACTTC | CASSLLGQGQETQYF | TRBJ2-5 | TRBD1 | TRBV5-1 | 15 | .
TGCAGCGTTCGGACAGCGAACTACGAGCAGTACTTC | CSVRTANYEQYF | TRBJ2-7 | . | TRBV29-1 | 12 | .
TGTGCCAGCTCACCGAGGACTCAAACCTACGAGCAGTACTTC | CASSPRTQTYEQYF | TRBJ2-7 | . | TRBV18 | 14 | .
TGTGCCAGCTCGGGGGACAGGACCTACGAGCAGTACTTC | CASSGDRTYEQYF | TRBJ2-7 | TRBD1 | TRBV28 | 13 | few
TGTGCCAGCAGTCCCCCCCAGGGTCCTTCCTACAATGAGCAGTACTTC | CASSPPQGPSYNEQYF | TRBJ2-7 | . | TRBV6-2/TRBV6-3 | 16 | .
TGTGCCAGCACCCCCATTGGGGGACAGGGCAACGAGCAGTACTTC | CASTPIGGQGNEQYF | TRBJ2-7 | TRBD1 | TRBV7-9 | 15 | .
TGTGCCAGCAGTGGAGGGAGGGGCGAGCAGTACTTC | CASSGGRGEQYF | TRBJ2-7 | TRBD2 | TRBV5-5 | 12 | .
TGCAGTGCTAGCGGACTAGCGGGAGCGGAGGAGACCCAGTACTTC | CSASGLAGAEETQYF | TRBJ2-5 | TRBD2 | TRBV20-1 | 15 | .
TGTGCCAGCAGCTTAGTCTTCCAGAACTACGAGCAGTACTTC | CASSLVFQNYEQYF | TRBJ2-7 | . | TRBV7-2 | 14 | .
TGTGCCAGCGGGCAACTGACTGGTGGGGACTATGGCTACACCTTC | CASGQLTGGDYGYTF | TRBJ1-2 | . | TRBV6-1 | 15 | once
TGCAGTGCTCCGGGAGGGCCGGGGAAGGAGCAGTTCTTC | CSAPGGPGKEQFF | TRBJ2-1 | TRBD2 | TRBV20-1 | 13 | few
TGTGCCAGCAGCTTAGTCGGGGGGGCCTCCTACAATGAGCAGTTCTTC | CASSLVGGASYNEQFF | TRBJ2-1 | TRBD2 | TRBV7-2 | 16 | many
TGTGCCAGCAGTCCCCGAGCCCATCGGGGGGAGCTGTTTTTT | CASSPRAHRGELFF | TRBJ2-2 | . | TRBV12-3/TRBV12-4 | 14 | .
TGTGCCAGCAGAACTAGCGGGAGCTCCTACGAGCAGTACTTC | CASRTSGSSYEQYF | TRBJ2-7 | TRBD2 | TRBV28 | 14 | many
TGTGCCAGCAGTCAGACTCGGACTAGCGGGGACGTTTTCACAGATACGCAGTATTTT | CASSQTRTSGDVFTDTQYF | TRBJ2-3 | TRBD2 | TRBV28 | 19 | .
TGTGCCAGCAGCGAAGGCCTCTGGGCCGAGCAGTACTTC | CASSEGLWAEQYF | TRBJ2-7 | . | TRBV9 | 13 | once
TGCGCCAGCAGCCAAGATCCGGGTTCTTACAATGAGCAGTTCTTC | CASSQDPGSYNEQFF | TRBJ2-1 | . | TRBV4-3 | 15 | few
TGCAGCGTTGAAGGAGGTCCAGGGGCCTACGAGCAGTACTTC | CSVEGGPGAYEQYF | TRBJ2-7 | . | TRBV29-1 | 14 | few
TGTGCCAGCAGCTTAGCGACCGGGCTTGGGGGCTCCTACAAGCAGTACTTC | CASSLATGLGGSYKQYF | TRBJ2-7 | . | TRBV7-9 | 17 | .
TGTGCCAGCAGTTACTGGTTTGGACAGGGACCGTACCAAGAGACCCAGTACTTC | CASSYWFGQGPYQETQYF | TRBJ2-5 | TRBD1 | TRBV6-2/TRBV6-3 | 18 | .
TGTGCCAGCAGTCCCAGGGGGCAGGGATCCTATGGCTACACCTTC | CASSPRGQGSYGYTF | TRBJ1-2 | TRBD1 | TRBV6-5 | 15 | .
TGTGCCAGCAGAGGGGTGATTCAACACGAGCAGTACTTC | CASRGVIQHEQYF | TRBJ2-7 | . | TRBV27 | 13 | once
TGTGCCTGGAGTGAAGACAGGGGCTATGGCTACACCTTC | CAWSEDRGYGYTF | TRBJ1-2 | TRBD1 | TRBV30 | 13 | .
TGTGCCAGCAGTTACATCGGGACAGGGGCCTACGAGCAGTACTTC | CASSYIGTGAYEQYF | TRBJ2-7 | TRBD1 | TRBV6-2/TRBV6-3 | 15 | .